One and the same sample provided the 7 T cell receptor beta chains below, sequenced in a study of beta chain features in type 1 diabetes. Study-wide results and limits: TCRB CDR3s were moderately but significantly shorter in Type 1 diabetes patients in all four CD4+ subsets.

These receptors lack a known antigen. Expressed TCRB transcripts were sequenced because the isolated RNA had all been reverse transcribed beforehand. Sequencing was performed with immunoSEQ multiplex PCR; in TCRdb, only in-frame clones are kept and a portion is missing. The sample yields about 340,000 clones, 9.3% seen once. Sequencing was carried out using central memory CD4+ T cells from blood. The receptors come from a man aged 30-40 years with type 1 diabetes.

In DNA form, the CDR3 reads TGTGCCAGCAGGGAGGGGGCTAACACTGAAGCTTTCTTT. Translated, it gives CASREGANTEAFF. The J gene is TRBJ1-1, the V gene TRBV25-1, with 7 bases that match TRBD1. CDR1 MGHDK and CDR2 SYGVNS come from the germline V gene. With V trimmed by 6 bases and J by 2 bases, 3 bases remained unmatched. This CDR3 has 13 residues.

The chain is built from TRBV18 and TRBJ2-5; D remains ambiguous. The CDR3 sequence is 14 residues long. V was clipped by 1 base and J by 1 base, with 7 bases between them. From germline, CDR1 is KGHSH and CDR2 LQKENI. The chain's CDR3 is CASSPRVSQETQYF. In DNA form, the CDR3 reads TGTGCCAGCTCACCACGGGTTAGCCAAGAGACCCAGTACTTC.

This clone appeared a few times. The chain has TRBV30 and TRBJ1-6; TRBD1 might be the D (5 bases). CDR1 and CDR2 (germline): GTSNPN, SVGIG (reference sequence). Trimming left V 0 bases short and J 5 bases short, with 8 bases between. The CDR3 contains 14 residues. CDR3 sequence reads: CAWSVRGDNSPLHF. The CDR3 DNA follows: TGTGCCTGGAGTGTGAGAGGGGATAATTCACCCCTCCACTTT.

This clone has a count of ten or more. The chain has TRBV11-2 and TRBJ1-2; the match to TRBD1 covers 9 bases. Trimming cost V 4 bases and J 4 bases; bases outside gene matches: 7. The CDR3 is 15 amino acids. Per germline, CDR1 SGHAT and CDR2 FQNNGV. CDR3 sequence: CASSSLTGGSYGYTF. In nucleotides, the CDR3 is TGTGCCAGCAGCTCCCTGACAGGGGGTAGCTATGGCTACACCTTC.

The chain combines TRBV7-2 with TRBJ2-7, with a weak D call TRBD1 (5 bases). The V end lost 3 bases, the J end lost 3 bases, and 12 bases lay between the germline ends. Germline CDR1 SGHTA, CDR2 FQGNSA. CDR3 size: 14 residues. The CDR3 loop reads CASSFPQGNYEQYF. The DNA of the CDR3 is TGTGCCAGCAGCTTCCCTCAGGGTAACTACGAGCAGTACTTC.

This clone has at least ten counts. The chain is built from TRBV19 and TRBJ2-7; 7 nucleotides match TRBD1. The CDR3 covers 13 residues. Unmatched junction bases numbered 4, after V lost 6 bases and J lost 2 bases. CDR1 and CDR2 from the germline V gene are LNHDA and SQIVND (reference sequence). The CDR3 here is CASSWDSAYEQYF. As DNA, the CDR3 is TGTGCCAGTAGCTGGGACAGCGCCTACGAGCAGTACTTC.

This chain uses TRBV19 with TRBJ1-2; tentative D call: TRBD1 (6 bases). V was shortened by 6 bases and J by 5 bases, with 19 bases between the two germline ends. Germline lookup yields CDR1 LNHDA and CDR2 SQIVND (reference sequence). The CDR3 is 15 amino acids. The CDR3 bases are TGTGCCAGTAGGAAAAACGGACAGTTGTTTTATGGCTACACCTTC. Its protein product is CASRKNGQLFYGYTF.